The sequence of this T cell receptor beta chain was determined in a study of CD8 T cells in Susac syndrome. With regard to this clonotype: The antigen is not known.

The individuals used as controls were healthy donors who had been matched for both age and sex. Study outcomes and limitations: It was acknowledged by the study that relatively few individuals were included in its TCR sequencing and HLA analysis.

Random hexamers were used to reverse transcribe 0.5 to 1 ug of RNA. TCRdb recomputed calls from the immunoSEQ multiplex PCR reads with MiXCR, one row per CDR3 protein. Of 100,000 to 150,000 distinct CDR3 sequences listed, about 95% are singletons. With 1 base removed from V and 5 bases from J, the gap between germline ends came to 13 bases. The CDR3 runs to 15 residues. Looked up from germline, CDR1 is SEHNR and CDR2 is FQNEAQ (reference sequence). The sequenced sample consisted of CD4+ T cells from PBMCs. This TCR was sampled from a human donor in good health. The chain links TRBV7-9 to TRBJ2-3; possibly TRBD2 for D (6 bases). The CDR3 bases are TGTGCCAGCAGCTTAGGCGGAGGGCCTCAAGATACGCAGTATTTT. As protein: CASSLGGGPQDTQYF.